The entry below describes one T cell receptor beta chain. This CDR3 comprises 15 residues. Germline CDR1 and CDR2: SGDLS and YYNGEE. V lost 0 bases and J 5 bases, leaving 12 bases between the germline ends. The method was immunoSEQ multiplex PCR; TCRdb's version includes in-frame clones alone and lacks a portion of them. The sample contains fewer than 200,000 clones, approximately 92% of which appear only once. This entry is derived from a study of control samples from healthy donors and cancer patients. The sequenced sample consisted of blood. The V and J genes are TRBV9 and TRBJ2-1, with D tentatively TRBD2 (5 bases). This TCR was recovered from a young man in good health. In DNA, the CDR3 is TGTGCCAGCAGCGTAGGACTACGGACGAACAATGAGCAGTTCTTC. Its translation: CASSVGLRTNNEQFF.